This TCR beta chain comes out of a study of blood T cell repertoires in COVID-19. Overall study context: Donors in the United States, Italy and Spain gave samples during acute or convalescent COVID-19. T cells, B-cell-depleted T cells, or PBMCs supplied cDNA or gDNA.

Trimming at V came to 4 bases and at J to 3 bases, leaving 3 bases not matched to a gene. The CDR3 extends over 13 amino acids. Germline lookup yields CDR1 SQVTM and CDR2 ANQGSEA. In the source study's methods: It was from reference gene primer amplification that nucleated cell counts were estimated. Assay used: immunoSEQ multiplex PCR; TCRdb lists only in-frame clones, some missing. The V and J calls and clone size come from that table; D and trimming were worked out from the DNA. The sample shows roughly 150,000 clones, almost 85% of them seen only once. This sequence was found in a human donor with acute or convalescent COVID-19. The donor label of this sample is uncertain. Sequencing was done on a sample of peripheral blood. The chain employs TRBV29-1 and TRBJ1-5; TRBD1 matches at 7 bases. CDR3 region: CSVVTGANQPQHF. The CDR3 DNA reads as TGCAGCGTTGTCACAGGGGCCAATCAGCCCCAGCATTTT.